This entry concerns a single T cell receptor beta chain. The sample belongs to a study of cytomegalovirus exposure and HLA in healthy donors. The PCR ran on 60 Vbeta and 13 Jbeta primers. Sequencing was performed with immunoSEQ multiplex PCR; in TCRdb, only in-frame clones are kept and a portion is missing. The repertoire includes roughly 84,000 clones, 70% to 85% of them detected once, and roughly 13% sits in the top ten. Sample: PBMCs. This TCR derives from a human donor in good health.

The CDR3 nucleotides are TGTGCCAGCAGCCCAGGTAGGCCCCTAAACACTGAAGCTTTCTTT. Protein sequence: CASSPGRPLNTEAFF. This chain joins TRBV7-2 and TRBJ1-1; D unclear. The ends were cut back, 5 bases at V and 2 bases at J, with 15 bases in the middle. CDR1 is SGHTA, CDR2 FQGNSA, per germline. This CDR3 region has 15 residues.